The 3 T cell receptor beta chains listed next were all sequenced from one sample in a study of blood T cell repertoires in COVID-19. Measured with immunoSEQ multiplex PCR; TCRdb has only the in-frame clones, and not every one. Altogether around 320,000 clones are present, about nine tenths being singletons, with the ten largest covering approximately 2.9%. Sequences were obtained from PBMCs or T cells enriched from blood (not recorded which). These receptors all stem from a woman aged 45-59 years who had been exposed to COVID-19.

V usage is TRBV20-1 and J usage is TRBJ2-3, with 10 bases identical to TRBD2. The CDR3 has 14 residues. Germline lookup yields CDR1 DFQATT and CDR2 SNEGSKA (reference sequence). The ends lost 3 bases at V and 3 bases at J; junction bases unmatched: 3. The CDR3 spells CSASVAGGTDTQYF. Written as DNA, the CDR3 is TGCAGTGCTAGTGTAGCGGGGGGTACAGATACGCAGTATTTT.

V is TRBV28 and J is TRBJ1-6; no definite D call. Trimming cost V 3 bases and J 10 bases, with 7 bases left between them. This CDR3 has 12 residues. CDR1 is MDHEN, CDR2 SYDVKM, per germline. CDR3 region: CASSLLGSPLHF. In nucleotides, the CDR3 is TGTGCCAGCAGTTTGCTGGGCTCACCCCTCCACTTT.

The chain uses TRBV2 and TRBJ2-1, with 9 positions matching TRBD2. The CDR3 length is 15 residues. Germline assignment: CDR1 SNHLY and CDR2 FYNNEI. The J segment lost 6 bases and the V segment lost 3 bases, leaving 6 bases of the junction unmatched. The chain's CDR3 is CASSDVLAGRNEQFF. For the CDR3, the DNA is TGTGCCAGCAGTGACGTCCTAGCGGGACGCAATGAGCAGTTCTTC.